One and the same sample provided the 2 T cell receptor beta chains below, sequenced in a study of shared clonotypes between healthy human individuals. Clones were sequenced by immunoSEQ multiplex PCR, and TCRdb holds only the in-frame ones, with some missing. The sample has about 2.1 million clones; 93% are singletons. CD45RO-negative, CCR7-selected cells formed the naive CD8 fraction, which excluded terminally differentiated effector memory CD45RA+ cells. Sequencing was carried out using naive CD8+ T cells from PBMCs. These receptors were collected from a man between 18 and 35 years old in good health. Some clones in this sample may be carry-over from other donors' samples.

CDR3 in amino acids: CASSPRPLDRENLYGYTF. The DNA of the CDR3 is TGTGCCAGCTCACCACGACCTCTCGACAGGGAAAACCTCTATGGCTACACCTTC. The V and J genes are TRBV18 and TRBJ1-2, with 7 bases fitting TRBD1. The CDR3 contains 18 residues. Per germline, CDR1 KGHSH and CDR2 LQKENI. V was pared by 1 base and J by 4 bases, with 15 bases of the junction left unmatched.

The chain is built from TRBV2 and TRBJ2-7, with D unclear. The CDR3 length is 11 residues. The V gene's germline CDR1 is SNHLY and CDR2 FYNNEI. The germline V and J ends were trimmed by 2 bases and 9 bases, with 8 bases remaining between them. As DNA, the CDR3 is TGTGCCAGCAGTGAATCGGACGGGCAGTACTTC. Translated, it gives CASSESDGQYF.